Following are 9 T cell receptor beta chains from one sample sequenced in a study of shared clonotypes between healthy human individuals (dated by TCRdb to 2018 to 2020). The library came from the immunoSEQ multiplex PCR assay. The immuneACCESS repertoire file appears here via TCRdb, limited to in-frame rearrangements. These files lack a portion of the clones; in checked studies, under half of the deficit traces to unresolved V genes, and the cause of the others is not known. The sample table records around 700,000 clones; around 78% of these occur just once. Together, the top ten hold roughly 2% of the sample. Sequencing input: memory CD4+ T cells sorted from blood. The intended sense of this specimen's cell subset or site label: CD45RA-negative fraction. The receptor set was obtained from a young woman in good health.

In DNA form, the CDR3 reads TGTGCCAGCAGCTCCCCGGGGCAGTCGAACACTGAAGCTTTCTTT. Protein sequence: CASSSPGQSNTEAFF. The genes are TRBV11-2 and TRBJ1-1; tentative D call: TRBD1 (5 bases). V lost 4 bases, J lost 1 base, and 13 bases lay in between. CDR3 length: 15 amino acids. Germline-derived CDR1 and CDR2 are SGHAT and FQNNGV.

This rearrangement joins TRBV27 to TRBJ2-6, with D unclear. This CDR3 is built from 15 residues. Germline lookup yields CDR1 MNHEY and CDR2 SMNVEV (reference sequence). The V end was cut by 6 bases, the J end by 1 base, with 10 bases between. DNA for the CDR3: TGTGCCAGCAGAAACGTCGGGTCTGGGGCCAACGTCCTGACTTTC. Translated: CASRNVGSGANVLTF.

The chain carries TRBV28 and TRBJ2-1; D might be TRBD2 (6 bases). The CDR3 is 16 residues long. Germline V CDR1 and CDR2: MDHEN, SYDVKM. V lost 4 bases to trimming and J lost 0 bases, with 13 bases between them. The CDR3 sequence: CASSSNRGSSYNEQFF. As DNA, the CDR3 is TGTGCCAGCAGTTCCAACCGGGGGAGCTCCTACAATGAGCAGTTCTTC. Filled out from reference TRBV28 and TRBJ2-1, the complete variable domain reads DVKVTQSSRYLVKRTGEKVFLECVQDMDHENMFWYRQDPGLGLRLIYFSYDVKMKEKGDIPEGYSVSREKKERFSLILESASTNQTSMYLCASSSNRGSSYNEQFFGPGTRLTVL.

The V call is TRBV13, the J call TRBJ2-3, with 9 nucleotides matching TRBD1. The CDR3 consists of 14 residues. Germline values: CDR1 PRHDT, CDR2 FYEKMQ (reference sequence). J lost 7 bases, V lost 4 bases, and 6 bases had no gene match. CDR3 loop: CASSSTGGANTQYF. The DNA of the CDR3 is TGTGCCAGCAGCTCCACAGGGGGCGCAAATACGCAGTATTTT.

This chain joins TRBV5-6 and TRBJ2-7; no definite D call. Trimming stripped 0 bases from V and 2 bases from J, with 12 bases between. Germline V gives CDR1 SGHDT, CDR2 YYEEEE. The CDR3 sequence is 15 residues long. As DNA, the CDR3 is TGTGCCAGCAGCTTGGGCCCCCGATTCGCCTACGAGCAGTACTTC. Translating it yields CASSLGPRFAYEQYF.

The V and J genes are TRBV9 and TRBJ2-2; D unresolved. The germline V gene encodes CDR1 SGDLS and CDR2 YYNGEE. The CDR3 has 16 amino acids. V dropped 0 bases and J dropped 4 bases, with 13 bases sitting between them. CDR3 sequence reads: CASSVDLSDVTGELFF. In DNA form, the CDR3 reads TGTGCCAGCAGCGTAGACCTATCCGATGTCACCGGGGAGCTGTTTTTT.

This clone showed up just a few times. This chain links TRBV27 with TRBJ1-4; D possibly corresponds to TRBD1 (6 bases). The CDR3 is made up of 14 amino acids. The germline CDR1 and CDR2 sequences are MNHEY and SMNVEV (reference sequence). V lost 8 bases and J 11 bases, leaving 21 bases between the germline ends. This CDR3 is CASRNPDSSGKLFF. CDR3 sequence (DNA): TGTGCCAGCCGTAATCCGGACAGTTCCGGGAAACTGTTTTTT.

J is TRBJ2-7 and V is TRBV19; the match to TRBD2 covers 7 bases. CDR1 LNHDA and CDR2 SQIVND come from the germline V gene (reference sequence). Trimming took 5 bases from V and 3 from J; bases not matched to a gene: 7. The CDR3 contains 14 residues. This CDR3 reads CASSDRTRLYEQYF. The CDR3 DNA sequence: TGTGCCAGTAGTGACCGGACTAGACTCTACGAGCAGTACTTC.

This clone has only a few counts. V usage is TRBV10-3 and J usage is TRBJ1-1; D is unclear. The CDR3 has 14 amino acids. The V end was cut by 6 bases, the J end by 6 bases, with 17 bases between. Germline CDR1 reads ENHRY; CDR2 reads SYGVKD. The CDR3 spells CAIRALVGSSEAFF. The CDR3 bases are TGTGCCATCAGAGCTTTGGTCGGGAGTTCTGAAGCTTTCTTT.